The clone carrying this TCR beta chain was seen ten or more times. The antigen is undetermined. This record belongs to a study of blood T cells in healthy people across ages. For the second PCR, which ran for about 7 to 11 cycles, a sample-barcoded 5' primer and a J-beta primer mix were used. TCRdb independently ran MiXCR on the 5' RACE reads; one entry per CDR3 protein. Counted here are about 930,000 distinct CDR3 sequences, about 29% occurring once; the ten biggest clones make up 10% to 13%. Donors were healthy Caucasian individuals from Russia aged roughly 6 to 95. It was ten milliliters of peripheral blood that were drawn from each donor. Total RNA extracted from each sample amounted to at least 6 micrograms. Points from the study as a whole: Roughly linear declines in TCR beta diversity per million T cells occurred with age.

There are 15 residues in the CDR3. Losses at the gene ends were 2 bases for V and 3 bases for J; bases not matched to a gene: 5. Germline values: CDR1 SGHRS, CDR2 YFSETQ. Another study also made use of these data, one on T cells of mothers and their children.

The specimen was blood. This rearrangement joins TRBV5-1 to TRBJ2-1, with 7 bases matching TRBD1. The sequence derives from a woman aged 40 to 50 in good health. The CDR3 DNA reads TGCGCCAGCAGCTTAGTGACAGGGTACTACAATGAGCAGTTCTTC. It encodes CASSLVTGYYNEQFF.